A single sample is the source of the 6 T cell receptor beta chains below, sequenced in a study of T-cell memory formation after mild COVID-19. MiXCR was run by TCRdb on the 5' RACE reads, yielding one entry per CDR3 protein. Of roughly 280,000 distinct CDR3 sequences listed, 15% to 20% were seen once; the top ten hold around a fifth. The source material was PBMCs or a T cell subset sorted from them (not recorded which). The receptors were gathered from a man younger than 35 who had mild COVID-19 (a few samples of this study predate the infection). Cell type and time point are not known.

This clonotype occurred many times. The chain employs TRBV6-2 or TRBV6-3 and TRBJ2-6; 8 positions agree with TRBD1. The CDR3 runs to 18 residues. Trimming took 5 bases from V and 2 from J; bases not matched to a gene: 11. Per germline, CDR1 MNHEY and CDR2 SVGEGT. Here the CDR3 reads CASSRSRDRWTGANVLTF. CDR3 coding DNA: TGTGCCAGCAGTCGTAGCCGGGACAGGTGGACTGGGGCCAACGTCCTGACTTTC.

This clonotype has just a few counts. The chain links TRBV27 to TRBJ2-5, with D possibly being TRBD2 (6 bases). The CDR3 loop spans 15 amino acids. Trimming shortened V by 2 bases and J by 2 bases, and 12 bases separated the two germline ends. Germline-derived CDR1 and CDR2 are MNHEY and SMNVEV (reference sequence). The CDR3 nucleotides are TGTGCCAGCAGTTTAGTGGCGGGACTTCAAGAGACCCAGTACTTC. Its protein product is CASSLVAGLQETQYF.

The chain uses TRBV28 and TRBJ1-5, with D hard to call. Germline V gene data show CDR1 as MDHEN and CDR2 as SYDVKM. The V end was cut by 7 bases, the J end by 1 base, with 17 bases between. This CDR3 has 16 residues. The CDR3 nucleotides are TGTGCCAGCACCCCCAGAGGGCTTGGAAGCAATCAGCCCCAGCATTTT. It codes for CASTPRGLGSNQPQHF.

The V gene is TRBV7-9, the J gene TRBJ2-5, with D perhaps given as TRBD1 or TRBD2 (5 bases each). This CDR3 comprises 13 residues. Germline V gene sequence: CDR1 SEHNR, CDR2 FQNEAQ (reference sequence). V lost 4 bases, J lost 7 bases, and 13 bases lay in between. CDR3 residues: CASSSGLGGTQYF. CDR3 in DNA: TGTGCCAGCAGCTCGGGGCTGGGCGGGACCCAGTACTTC. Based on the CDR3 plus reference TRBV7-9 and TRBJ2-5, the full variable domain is DTGVSQNPRHKITKRGQNVTFRCDPISEHNRLYWYRQTLGQGPEFLTYFQNEAQLEKSRLLSDRFSAERPKGSFSTLEIQRTEQGDSAMYLCASSSGLGGTQYFGPGTRLLVL.

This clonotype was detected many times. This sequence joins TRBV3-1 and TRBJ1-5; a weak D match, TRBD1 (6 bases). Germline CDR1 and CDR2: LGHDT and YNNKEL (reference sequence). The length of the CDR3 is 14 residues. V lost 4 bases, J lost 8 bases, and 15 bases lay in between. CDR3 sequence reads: CASSPPGGREPQHF. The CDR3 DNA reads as TGTGCCAGCAGCCCCCCCGGGGGGCGTGAGCCCCAGCATTTT.

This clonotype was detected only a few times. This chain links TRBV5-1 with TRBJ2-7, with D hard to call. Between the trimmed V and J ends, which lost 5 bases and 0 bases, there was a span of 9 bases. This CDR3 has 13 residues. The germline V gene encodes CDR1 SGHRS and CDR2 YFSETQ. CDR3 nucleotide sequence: TGCGCCAGCAGGAACAGCCCCTCCTACGAGCAGTACTTC. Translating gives CASRNSPSYEQYF.